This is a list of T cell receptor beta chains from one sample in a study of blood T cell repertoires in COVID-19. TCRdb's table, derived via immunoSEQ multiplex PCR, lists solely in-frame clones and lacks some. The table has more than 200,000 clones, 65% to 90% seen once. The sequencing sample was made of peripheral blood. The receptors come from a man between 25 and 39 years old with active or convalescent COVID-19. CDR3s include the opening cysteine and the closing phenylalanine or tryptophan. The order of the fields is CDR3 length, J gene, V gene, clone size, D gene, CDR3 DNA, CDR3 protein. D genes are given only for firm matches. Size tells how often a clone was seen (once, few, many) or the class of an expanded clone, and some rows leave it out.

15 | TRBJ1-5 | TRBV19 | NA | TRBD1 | TGTGCCAGTAGTAAGACAGGGGAGGCTGGCCAGCCCCAGCATTTT | CASSKTGEAGQPQHF
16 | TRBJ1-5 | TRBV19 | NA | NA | TGTGCCAGTAGCCCGATGAATCCAGGGAGCAATCAGCCCCAGCATTTT | CASSPMNPGSNQPQHF
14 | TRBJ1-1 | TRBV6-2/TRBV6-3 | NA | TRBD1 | TGTGCCAGCAGCCTGACAGGGGGCAACACTGAAGCTTTCTTT | CASSLTGGNTEAFF
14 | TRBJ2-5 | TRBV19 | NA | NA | TGTGCCAGTAGTTCGTGGGGGGAACGAGAGACCCAGTACTTC | CASSSWGERETQYF
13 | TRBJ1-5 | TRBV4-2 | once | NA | TGTGCCAGCAGCCAAGGTGAGAATCAGCCCCAGCATTTT | CASSQGENQPQHF
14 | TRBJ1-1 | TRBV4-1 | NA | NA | TGCGCCAGCAGCCAAGAAGGTTTTGGCGGGGAAGCTTTCTTT | CASSQEGFGGEAFF
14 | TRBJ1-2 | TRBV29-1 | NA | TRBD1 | TGCAGCGTTAGTAGGGACAGGGAAACGTATGGCTACACCTTC | CSVSRDRETYGYTF
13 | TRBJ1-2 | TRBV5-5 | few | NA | TGTGCCAGCAGCTTCTTCGGGGGGGATGGCTACACCTTC | CASSFFGGDGYTF
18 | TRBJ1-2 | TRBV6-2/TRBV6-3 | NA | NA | TGTGCCAGCAGTTACAGCCTACGTCCCACGGGACACAGGAATGGCTACACCTTC | CASSYSLRPTGHRNGYTF
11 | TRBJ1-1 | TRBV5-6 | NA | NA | TGTGCCAGCAGCTTGACGGGACTGGCTTTCTTT | CASSLTGLAFF
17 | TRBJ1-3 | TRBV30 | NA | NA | TGTGCCTGGACCCAGAACCAGGGCGCAGGCCGATGGGACACCATATATTTT | CAWTQNQGAGRWDTIYF
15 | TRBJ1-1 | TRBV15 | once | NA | TGTGCCACCAGCAGAGAAAGCGGGACACCGCCGAGGGCTTTCTTT | CATSRESGTPPRAFF
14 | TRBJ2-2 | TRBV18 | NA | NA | TGTGCCAGCTCACCATCCAAAAACACCGGGGAGCTGTTTTTT | CASSPSKNTGELFF
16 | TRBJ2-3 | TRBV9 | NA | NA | TGTGCCAGCAGCGCGAGGGTTTCTGGCCACACAGATACGCAGTATTTT | CASSARVSGHTDTQYF
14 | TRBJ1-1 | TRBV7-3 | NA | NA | TGTGCCAGCAGCTTCGGGGGAGAGGACACTGAAGCTTTCTTT | CASSFGGEDTEAFF
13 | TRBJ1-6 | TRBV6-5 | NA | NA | TGTGCCACTCGCCGGGGGGGCTATTCACCCCTCCACTTT | CATRRGGYSPLHF
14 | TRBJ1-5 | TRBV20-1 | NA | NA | TGCAGTGCTAGTGGAGGTCTCGGCAATCAGCCCCAGCATTTT | CSASGGLGNQPQHF
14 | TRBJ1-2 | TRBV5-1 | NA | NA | TGCGCCAGCAGCTTGGTTCAGGGTAACTATGGCTACACCTTC | CASSLVQGNYGYTF
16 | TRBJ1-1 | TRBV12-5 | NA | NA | TGTGCTAGTGGTTTGGTTGTGGAGCCGGGGGACACTGAAGCTTTCTTT | CASGLVVEPGDTEAFF
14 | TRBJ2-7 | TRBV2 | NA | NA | TGTGCCAGCAGGCTACAGGGGACTTCCGACGAGCAGTACTTC | CASRLQGTSDEQYF
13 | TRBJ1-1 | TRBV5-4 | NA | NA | TGTGCCAGCAGTCTAGGGGGGGACACTGAAGCTTTCTTT | CASSLGGDTEAFF
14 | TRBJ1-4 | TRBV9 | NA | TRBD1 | TGTGCCAGCAGCGGCGGGACAGGGTCTGAAAAACTGTTTTTT | CASSGGTGSEKLFF
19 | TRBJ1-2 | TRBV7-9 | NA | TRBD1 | TGTGCCAGCAGCTCTAGAGACAGGGGGGTATTGGAGGCAAACTATGGCTACACCTTC | CASSSRDRGVLEANYGYTF
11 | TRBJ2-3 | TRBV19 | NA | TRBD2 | TGTGCCAGCCGGGGGGAAGATACGCAGTATTTT | CASRGEDTQYF
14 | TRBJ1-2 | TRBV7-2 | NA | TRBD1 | TGTGCCAGCGAAGAGATACAGGGGGCTCGGGGCTACACCTTC | CASEEIQGARGYTF
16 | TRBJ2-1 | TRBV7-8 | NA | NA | TGTGCCAGCAGCTTTTTTCGTTTTGGGAGCTACAATGAGCAGTTCTTC | CASSFFRFGSYNEQFF
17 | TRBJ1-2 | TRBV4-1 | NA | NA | TGCGCCAGCAGCCAAGGGAGTTCGGCAGGACTACTAGGGGGCTACACCTTC | CASSQGSSAGLLGGYTF
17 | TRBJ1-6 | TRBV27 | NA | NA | TGTGCCAGCAGTTGGACGAGGGCGAGCTCCTATAATTCACCCCTCCACTTT | CASSWTRASSYNSPLHF
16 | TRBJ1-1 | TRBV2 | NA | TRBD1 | TGTGCCAGCAGAGGACAGGGGGCGTCGGTCAACACTGAAGCTTTCTTT | CASRGQGASVNTEAFF
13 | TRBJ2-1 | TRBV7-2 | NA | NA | TGTGCCAGCAGCTTAGCGCCCGGGAATGAGCAGTTCTTC | CASSLAPGNEQFF
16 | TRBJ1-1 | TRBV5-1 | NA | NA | TGCGCCAGCAGCTTGGGGGGGCGGTCTCCGAACACTGAAGCTTTCTTT | CASSLGGRSPNTEAFF
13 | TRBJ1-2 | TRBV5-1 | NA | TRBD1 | TGCGCCAGCAGCCTAGGGACAGGGGAAGGCTACACCTTC | CASSLGTGEGYTF
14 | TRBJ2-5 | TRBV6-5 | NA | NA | TGTGCCAGCAGTTACTCGACAGAACAAGAGACCCAGTACTTC | CASSYSTEQETQYF
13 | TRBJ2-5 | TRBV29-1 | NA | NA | TGCAGCGTTGAGAGGGGGGGCCAAGAGACCCAGTACTTC | CSVERGGQETQYF
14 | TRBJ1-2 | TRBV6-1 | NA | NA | TGTGCCAGCAGTGAAGGGGGGGACAACTATGGCTACACCTTC | CASSEGGDNYGYTF
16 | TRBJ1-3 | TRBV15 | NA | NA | TGTGCCACCAGCAGAGATCCCCCCGGGTCCGGAAACACCATATATTTT | CATSRDPPGSGNTIYF
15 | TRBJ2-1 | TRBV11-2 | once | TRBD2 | TGTGCCAGCAGCCTTAGCGGGGGGCCCATAAATGAGCAGTTCTTC | CASSLSGGPINEQFF
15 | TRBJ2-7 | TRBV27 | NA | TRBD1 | TGTGCCAGCAGTGGGGCCGGGACAGGAGCGTCCGAGCAGTACTTC | CASSGAGTGASEQYF
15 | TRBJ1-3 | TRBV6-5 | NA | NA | TGTGCCAGCAGGGACAGCAGGGGCTCTGGAAACACCATATATTTT | CASRDSRGSGNTIYF
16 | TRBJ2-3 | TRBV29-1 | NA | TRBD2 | TGCAGCGTCGCAAGACTAGCGGGGGACCACACAGATACGCAGTATTTT | CSVARLAGDHTDTQYF
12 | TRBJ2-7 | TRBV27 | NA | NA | TGTGCCAGCCGCCGGCTAGCCGGGGAGCAGTACTTC | CASRRLAGEQYF
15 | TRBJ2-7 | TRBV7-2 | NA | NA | TGTGCCAGCAGCTTATCGTCGCCAGGCCCCTACGAGCAGTACTTC | CASSLSSPGPYEQYF
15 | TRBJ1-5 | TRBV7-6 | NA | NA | TGTGCCAGCAGCTTAGAGGGGGATAGGAATCAGCCCCAGCATTTT | CASSLEGDRNQPQHF
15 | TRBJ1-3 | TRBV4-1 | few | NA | TGCGCCAGCAGCCAACCGACAGAAACCGGAAACACCATATATTTT | CASSQPTETGNTIYF
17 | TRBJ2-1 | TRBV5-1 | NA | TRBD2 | TGCGCCAGCAGCTTAGCTAGCGGGGGTAGGTCCTACAATGAGCAGTTCTTC | CASSLASGGRSYNEQFF
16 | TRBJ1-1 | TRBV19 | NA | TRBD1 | TGTGCCAGTAGTATTGGAGGGACAGGGGTGAACACTGAAGCTTTCTTT | CASSIGGTGVNTEAFF
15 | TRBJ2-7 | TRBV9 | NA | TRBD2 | TGTGCCAGCAGCGAAACCAGCGGGGCCTCTGTCGAGCAGTACTTC | CASSETSGASVEQYF
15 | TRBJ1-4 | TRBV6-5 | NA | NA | TGTGCCAGCAGACCCCAAACAGGGCCTAAGGAAAAACTGTTTTTT | CASRPQTGPKEKLFF
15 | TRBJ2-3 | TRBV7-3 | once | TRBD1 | TGTGCCAGCAGCCCTGACAGGGCGGCTGGGGATACGCAGTATTTT | CASSPDRAAGDTQYF
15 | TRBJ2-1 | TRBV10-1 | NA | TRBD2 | TGCGCCAGCAGTGATTTGACTAGCGGGGGGAATGAGCAGTTCTTC | CASSDLTSGGNEQFF
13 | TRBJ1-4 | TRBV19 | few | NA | TGTGCCAGTAGTAGGGACTTTGAAGAAAAACTGTTTTTT | CASSRDFEEKLFF
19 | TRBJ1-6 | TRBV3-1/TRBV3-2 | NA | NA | TGTGCCAGCAGCCAAGATGGGAAAAGGACAGCCAAATCTCACTCACCCCTCCACTTT | CASSQDGKRTAKSHSPLHF
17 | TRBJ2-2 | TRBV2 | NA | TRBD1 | TGTGCCACCCAGGAACAGGGGGCCGATTTTGGCACCGGGGAGCTGTTTTTT | CATQEQGADFGTGELFF
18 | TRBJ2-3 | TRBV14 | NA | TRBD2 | TGTGCCAGCAGTCATTGGACTAGCGGGGGCCTAGTTTCACGGGGGTGGCATTTT | CASSHWTSGGLVSRGWHF
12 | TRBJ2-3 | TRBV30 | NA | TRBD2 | TGTGCCTGGACCGGGGGGGCACTTACGCAGTATTTT | CAWTGGALTQYF